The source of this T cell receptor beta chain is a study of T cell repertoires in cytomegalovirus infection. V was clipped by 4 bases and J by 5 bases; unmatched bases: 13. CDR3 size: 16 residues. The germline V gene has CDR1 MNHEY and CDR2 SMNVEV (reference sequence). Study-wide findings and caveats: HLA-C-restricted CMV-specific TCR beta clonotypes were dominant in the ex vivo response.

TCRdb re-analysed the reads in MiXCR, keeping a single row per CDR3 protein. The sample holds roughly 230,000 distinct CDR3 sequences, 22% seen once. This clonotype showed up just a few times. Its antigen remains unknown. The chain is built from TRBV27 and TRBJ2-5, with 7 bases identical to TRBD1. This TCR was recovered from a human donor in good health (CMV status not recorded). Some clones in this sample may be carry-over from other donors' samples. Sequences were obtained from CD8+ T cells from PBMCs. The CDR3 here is CASSSSGRGLRETQYF. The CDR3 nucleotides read TGTGCCAGCAGTTCGTCTGGCAGGGGGTTGAGGGAGACCCAGTACTTC.